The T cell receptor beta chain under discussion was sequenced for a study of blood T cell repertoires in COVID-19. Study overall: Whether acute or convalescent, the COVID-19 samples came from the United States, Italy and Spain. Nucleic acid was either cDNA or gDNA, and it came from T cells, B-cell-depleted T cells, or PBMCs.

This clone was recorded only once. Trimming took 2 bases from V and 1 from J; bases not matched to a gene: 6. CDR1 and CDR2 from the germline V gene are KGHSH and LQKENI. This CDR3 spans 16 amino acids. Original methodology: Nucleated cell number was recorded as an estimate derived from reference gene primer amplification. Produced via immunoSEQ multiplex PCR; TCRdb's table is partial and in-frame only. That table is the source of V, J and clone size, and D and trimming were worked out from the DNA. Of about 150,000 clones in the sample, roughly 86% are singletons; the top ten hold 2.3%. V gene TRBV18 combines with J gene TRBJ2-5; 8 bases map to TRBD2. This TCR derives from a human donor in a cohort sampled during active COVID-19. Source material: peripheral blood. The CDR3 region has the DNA TGTGCCAGCTCACCAATGGCTAGCGGGTTCCAAGAGACCCAGTACTTC. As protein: CASSPMASGFQETQYF.